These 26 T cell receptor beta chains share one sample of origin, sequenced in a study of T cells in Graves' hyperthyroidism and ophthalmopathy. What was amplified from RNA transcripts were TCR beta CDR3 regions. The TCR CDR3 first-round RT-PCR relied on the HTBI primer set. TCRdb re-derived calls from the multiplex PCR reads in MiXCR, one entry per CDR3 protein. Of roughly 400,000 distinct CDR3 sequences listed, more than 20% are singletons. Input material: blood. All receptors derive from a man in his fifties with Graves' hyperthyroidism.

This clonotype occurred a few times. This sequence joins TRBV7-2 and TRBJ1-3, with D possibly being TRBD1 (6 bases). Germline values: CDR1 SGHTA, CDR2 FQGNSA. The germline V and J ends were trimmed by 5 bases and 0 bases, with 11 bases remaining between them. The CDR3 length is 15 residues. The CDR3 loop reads CASSPQGSSGNTIYF. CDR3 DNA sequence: TGTGCCAGCAGCCCACAGGGTTCCTCTGGAAACACCATATATTTT.

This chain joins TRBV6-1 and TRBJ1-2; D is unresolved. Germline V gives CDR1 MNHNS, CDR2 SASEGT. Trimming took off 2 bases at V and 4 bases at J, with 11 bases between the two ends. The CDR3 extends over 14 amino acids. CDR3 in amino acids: CASSEIERIYGYTF. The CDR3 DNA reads TGTGCCAGCAGTGAAATCGAAAGGATCTATGGCTACACCTTC.

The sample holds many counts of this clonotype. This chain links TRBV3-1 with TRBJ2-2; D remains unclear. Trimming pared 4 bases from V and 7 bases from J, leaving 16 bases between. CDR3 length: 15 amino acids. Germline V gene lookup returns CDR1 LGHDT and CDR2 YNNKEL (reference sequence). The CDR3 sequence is CASSPVLQWDGELFF. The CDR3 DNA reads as TGTGCCAGCAGCCCCGTTCTACAGTGGGACGGGGAGCTGTTTTTT.

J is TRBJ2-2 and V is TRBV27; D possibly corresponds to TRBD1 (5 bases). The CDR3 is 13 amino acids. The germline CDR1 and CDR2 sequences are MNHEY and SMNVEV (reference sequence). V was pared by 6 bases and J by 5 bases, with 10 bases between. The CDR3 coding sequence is TGTGCCAGCAGGCTGACAGTTACCGGGGAGCTGTTTTTT. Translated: CASRLTVTGELFF.

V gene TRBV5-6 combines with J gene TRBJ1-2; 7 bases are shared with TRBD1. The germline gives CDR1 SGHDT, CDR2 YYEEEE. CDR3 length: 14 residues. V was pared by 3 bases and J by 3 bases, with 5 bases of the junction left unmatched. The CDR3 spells CASSSTGNHYGYTF. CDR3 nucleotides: TGTGCCAGCAGCTCGACAGGGAATCACTATGGCTACACCTTC.

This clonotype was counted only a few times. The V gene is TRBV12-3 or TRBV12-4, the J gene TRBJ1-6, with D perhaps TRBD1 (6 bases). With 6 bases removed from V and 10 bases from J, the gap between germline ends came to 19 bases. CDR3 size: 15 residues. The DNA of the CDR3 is TGTGCCAGCAGATCCGAGGGGGGGGTTAACTCACCCCTCCACTTT. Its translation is CASRSEGGVNSPLHF.

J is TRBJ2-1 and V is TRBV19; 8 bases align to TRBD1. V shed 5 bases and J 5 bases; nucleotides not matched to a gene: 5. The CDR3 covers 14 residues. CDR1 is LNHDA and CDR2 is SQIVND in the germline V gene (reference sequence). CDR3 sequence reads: CASSLGQAHNEQFF. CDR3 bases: TGTGCCAGTAGTTTGGGACAGGCGCACAATGAGCAGTTCTTC.

CDR3 DNA sequence: TGTGCCAGCAGGCCGAGGGCAGTCTCCTACGAGCAGTACTTC. It specifies CASRPRAVSYEQYF. The chain combines TRBV7-2 with TRBJ2-7, with D perhaps matching TRBD2 (5 bases). V was cut by 6 bases and J by 0 bases, with 12 bases left in between. The CDR3 runs 14 residues. CDR1 is SGHTA, CDR2 FQGNSA, per germline.

In DNA, the CDR3 is TGTGCCACCGGAACAGCGGGGCCAACAGATACGCAGTATTTT. This sequence encodes CATGTAGPTDTQYF. The V and J genes are TRBV24-1 and TRBJ2-3; TRBD2 matches at 7 bases. The CDR3 is made up of 14 amino acids. The germline V gene encodes CDR1 KGHDR and CDR2 SFDVKD. Losses at the gene ends were 9 bases for V and 3 bases for J; bases not matched to a gene: 8.

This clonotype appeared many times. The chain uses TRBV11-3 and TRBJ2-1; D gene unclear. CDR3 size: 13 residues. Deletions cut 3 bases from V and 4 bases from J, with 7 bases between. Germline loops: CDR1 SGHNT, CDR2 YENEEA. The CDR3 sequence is CASSFVSYNEQFF. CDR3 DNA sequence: TGTGCCAGCAGCTTCGTGAGTTACAATGAGCAGTTCTTC. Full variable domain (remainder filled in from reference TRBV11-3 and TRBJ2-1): EAGVVQSPRYKIIEKKQPVAFWCNPISGHNTLYWYLQNLGQGPELLIRYENEEAVDDSQLPKDRFSAERLKGVDSTLKIQPAELGDSAVYLCASSFVSYNEQFFGPGTRLTVL.

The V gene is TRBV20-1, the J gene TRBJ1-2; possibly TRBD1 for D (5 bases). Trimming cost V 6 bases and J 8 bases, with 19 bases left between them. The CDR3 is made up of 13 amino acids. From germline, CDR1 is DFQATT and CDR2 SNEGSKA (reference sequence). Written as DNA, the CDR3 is TGCAGTGCCCTTTGGCAGGGAGGATGGGGCTACACCTTC. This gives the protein CSALWQGGWGYTF.

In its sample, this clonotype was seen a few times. CDR3 DNA sequence: TGCGCCAGCAGCTTGGAGGCCCCCAGTATGAACACTGAAGCTTTCTTT. Protein product: CASSLEAPSMNTEAFF. V usage is TRBV5-1 and J usage is TRBJ1-1; D unclear. The germline gives CDR1 SGHRS, CDR2 YFSETQ. V was shortened by 0 bases and J by 0 bases, with 12 bases between the two germline ends. The CDR3 extends over 16 amino acids.

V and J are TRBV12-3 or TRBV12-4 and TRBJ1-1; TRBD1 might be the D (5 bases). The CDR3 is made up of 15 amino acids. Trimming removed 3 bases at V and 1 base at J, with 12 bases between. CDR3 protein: CASSLGVGRNTEAFF. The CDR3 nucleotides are TGTGCCAGCAGTTTGGGGGTGGGCCGGAACACTGAAGCTTTCTTT.

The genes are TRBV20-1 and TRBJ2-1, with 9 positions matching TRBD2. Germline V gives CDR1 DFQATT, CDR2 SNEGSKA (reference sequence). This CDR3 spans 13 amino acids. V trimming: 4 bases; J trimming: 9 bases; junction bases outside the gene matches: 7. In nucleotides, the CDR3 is TGCAGTGCTATGGGATTAGCGGGAGTTGAGCAGTTCTTC. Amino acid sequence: CSAMGLAGVEQFF.

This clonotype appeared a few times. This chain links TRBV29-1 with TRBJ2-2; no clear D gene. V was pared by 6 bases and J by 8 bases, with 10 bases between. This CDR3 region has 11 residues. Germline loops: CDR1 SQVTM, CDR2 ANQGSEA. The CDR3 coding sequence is TGCAGCGTCAGTACTATGGGGGAGCTGTTTTTT. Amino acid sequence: CSVSTMGELFF.

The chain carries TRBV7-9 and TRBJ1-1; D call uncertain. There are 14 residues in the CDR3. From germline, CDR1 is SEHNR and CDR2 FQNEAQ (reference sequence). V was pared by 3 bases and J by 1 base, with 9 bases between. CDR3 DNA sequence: TGTGCCAGCAGCTTTAACCCCCCGAACACTGAAGCTTTCTTT. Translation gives CASSFNPPNTEAFF. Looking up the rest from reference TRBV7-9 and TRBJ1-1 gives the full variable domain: DTGVSQNPRHKITKRGQNVTFRCDPISEHNRLYWYRQTLGQGPEFLTYFQNEAQLEKSRLLSDRFSAERPKGSFSTLEIQRTEQGDSAMYLCASSFNPPNTEAFFGQGTRLTVV.

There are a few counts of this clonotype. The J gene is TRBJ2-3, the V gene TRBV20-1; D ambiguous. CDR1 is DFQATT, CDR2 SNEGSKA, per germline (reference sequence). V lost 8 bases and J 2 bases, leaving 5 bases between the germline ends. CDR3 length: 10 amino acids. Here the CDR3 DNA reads TGCAGTCTTCTCACAGATACGCAGTATTTT. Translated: CSLLTDTQYF.

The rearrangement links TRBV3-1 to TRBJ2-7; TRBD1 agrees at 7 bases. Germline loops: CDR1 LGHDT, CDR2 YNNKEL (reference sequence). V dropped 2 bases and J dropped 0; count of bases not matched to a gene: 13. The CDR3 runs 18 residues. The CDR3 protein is CASSQLANRDSTSYEQYF. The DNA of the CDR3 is TGTGCCAGCAGCCAATTAGCTAACCGGGACAGCACCTCCTACGAGCAGTACTTC.

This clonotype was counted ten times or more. As DNA, the CDR3 is TGTGCCAGCAGTTTCCAAGCTAACAATGAGCAGTTCTTC. It translates to CASSFQANNEQFF. V usage is TRBV27 and J usage is TRBJ2-1; D gene uncertain. Germline V lookup: CDR1 MNHEY, CDR2 SMNVEV (reference sequence). Between the trimmed V and J ends, which lost 3 bases and 5 bases, there was a span of 8 bases. The CDR3 is made up of 13 amino acids.

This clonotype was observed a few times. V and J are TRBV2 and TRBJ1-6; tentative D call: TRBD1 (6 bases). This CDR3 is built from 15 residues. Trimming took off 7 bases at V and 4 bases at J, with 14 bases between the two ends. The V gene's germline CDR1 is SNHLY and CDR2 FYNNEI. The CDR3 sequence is CASIKDQGYNSPLHF. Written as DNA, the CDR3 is TGTGCCAGCATAAAAGATCAGGGGTATAATTCACCCCTCCACTTT.

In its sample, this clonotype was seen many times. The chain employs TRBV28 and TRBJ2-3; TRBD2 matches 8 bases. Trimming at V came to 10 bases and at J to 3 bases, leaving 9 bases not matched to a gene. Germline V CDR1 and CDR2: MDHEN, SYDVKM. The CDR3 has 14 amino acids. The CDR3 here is CATSSGSMTDTQYF. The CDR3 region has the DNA TGTGCCACCTCGAGCGGGAGTATGACAGATACGCAGTATTTT.

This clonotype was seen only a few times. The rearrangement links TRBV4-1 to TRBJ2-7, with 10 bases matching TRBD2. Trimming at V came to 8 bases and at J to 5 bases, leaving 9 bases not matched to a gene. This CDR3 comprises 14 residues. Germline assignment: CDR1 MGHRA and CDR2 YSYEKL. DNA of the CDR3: TGCGCCAGCTCCCCAAGCGGGAGGGTGGACGAGCAGTACTTC. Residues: CASSPSGRVDEQYF.

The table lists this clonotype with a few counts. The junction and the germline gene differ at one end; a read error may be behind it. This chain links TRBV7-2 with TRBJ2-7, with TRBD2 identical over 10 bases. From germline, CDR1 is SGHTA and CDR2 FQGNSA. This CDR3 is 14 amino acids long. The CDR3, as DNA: TGCGCCAGCATGCCCGGGACTAGCGCCTACGAGCAGTACTTC. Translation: CASMPGTSAYEQYF.

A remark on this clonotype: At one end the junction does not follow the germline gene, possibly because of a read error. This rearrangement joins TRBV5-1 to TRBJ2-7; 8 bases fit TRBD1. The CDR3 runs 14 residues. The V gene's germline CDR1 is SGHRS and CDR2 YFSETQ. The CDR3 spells CVSSLQGAAYEQYF. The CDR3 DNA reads TGCGTCAGCAGCCTCCAGGGGGCGGCCTACGAGCAGTACTTC.

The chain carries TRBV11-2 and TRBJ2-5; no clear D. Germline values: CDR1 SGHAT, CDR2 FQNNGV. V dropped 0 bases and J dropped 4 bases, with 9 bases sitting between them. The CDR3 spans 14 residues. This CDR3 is CASSLDSAGETQYF. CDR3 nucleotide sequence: TGTGCCAGCAGCTTAGATTCTGCAGGAGAGACCCAGTACTTC.

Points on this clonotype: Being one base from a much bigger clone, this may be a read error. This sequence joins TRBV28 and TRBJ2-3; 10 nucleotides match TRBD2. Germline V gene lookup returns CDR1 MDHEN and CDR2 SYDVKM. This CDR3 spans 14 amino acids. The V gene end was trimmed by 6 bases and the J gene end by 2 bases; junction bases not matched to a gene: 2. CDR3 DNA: TGTGCCAGCAGAGGGACTAGCGTCACAGATACGCAGTATTTT. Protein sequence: CASRGTSVTDTQYF.